Included here is one TCR beta chain sequence, with context. The data belong to a study of cytomegalovirus exposure and HLA in healthy donors. A multiplex PCR was run with 60 Vbeta primers and 13 Jbeta primers. Sequencing used immunoSEQ multiplex PCR; TCRdb keeps in-frame clones, though not all of them. The data contain about 220,000 clones, approximately 83% of them singletons. Donors showed nominal health when sampled, although they likely had unrecorded immune exposures. Trimming pared 0 bases from V and 5 bases from J, leaving 11 bases between. Germline V gene sequence: CDR1 MGHRA, CDR2 YSYEKL. This CDR3 has 15 amino acids.

The sequenced material came from PBMCs. V and J are TRBV4-1 and TRBJ1-3, with a possible D match to TRBD1 (5 bases). The receptor was derived from a boy between 2 and 10 years old in good health and CMV-seronegative. As DNA, the CDR3 is TGCGCCAGCAGCCAAGACAGGGTCCCAAGAAACACCATATATTTT. Translating gives CASSQDRVPRNTIYF.